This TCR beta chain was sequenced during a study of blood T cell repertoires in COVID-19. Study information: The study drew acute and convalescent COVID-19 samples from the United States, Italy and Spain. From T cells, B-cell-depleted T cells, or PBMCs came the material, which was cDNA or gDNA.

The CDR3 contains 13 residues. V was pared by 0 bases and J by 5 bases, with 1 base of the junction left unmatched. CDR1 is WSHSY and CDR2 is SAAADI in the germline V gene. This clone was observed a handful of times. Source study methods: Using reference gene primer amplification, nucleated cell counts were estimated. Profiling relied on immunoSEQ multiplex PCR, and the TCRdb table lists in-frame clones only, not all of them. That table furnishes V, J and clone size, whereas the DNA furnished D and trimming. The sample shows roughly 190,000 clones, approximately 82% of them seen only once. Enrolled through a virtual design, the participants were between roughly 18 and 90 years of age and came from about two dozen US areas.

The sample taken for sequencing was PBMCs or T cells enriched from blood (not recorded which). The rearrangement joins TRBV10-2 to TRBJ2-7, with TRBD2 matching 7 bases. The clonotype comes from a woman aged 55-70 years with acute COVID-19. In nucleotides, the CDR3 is TGCGCCAGCAGTGAGTCGGGGGGGAACGAGCAGTACTTC. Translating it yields CASSESGGNEQYF.